The T cell receptor (beta chain) under discussion was sequenced for a study of beta chain features in type 1 diabetes. Study in general: There were approximately 100,000,000 sorted cells examined across all samples. Study-wide results and caveats: There was no resolution here of whether HLA type influences TCRB rearrangement. In all four CD4+ subsets, TCRB CDR3 length was significantly, moderately reduced in type 1 diabetes. Patients and controls would be equally affected if PCR favored shorter templates.

Of note for this clone: Its specificity is unknown.

Sequenced material consisted of expressed TCRB transcripts (all of the isolated RNA was reverse transcribed). Sequenced naive, central memory and regulatory T cell samples produced an average of about 3.6 million reads. Assay: immunoSEQ multiplex PCR; the TCRdb copy retains only in-frame clones and omits some. The table shows more than 550,000 clones, with over 13% occurring only once. The sequenced sample consisted of naive CD4+ T cells from blood. This clonotype was obtained from a man between 18 and 35 years old with type 1 diabetes.

CDR3 amino acids: CASSMAGTLSGELFF. Written as DNA, the CDR3 is TGTGCCAGTAGTATGGCCGGGACCTTATCCGGGGAGCTGTTTTTT. The V and J genes are TRBV19 and TRBJ2-2; D may match TRBD1 or TRBD2 (5 bases each). There are 15 residues in the CDR3. Looked up from germline, CDR1 is LNHDA and CDR2 is SQIVND (reference sequence). V lost 3 bases and J 6 bases, leaving 14 bases between the germline ends.